This T cell receptor (beta chain) was captured in a study of blood T cell repertoires in COVID-19. Study at large: The study drew acute and convalescent COVID-19 samples from the United States, Italy and Spain. T cells, B-cell-depleted T cells, or PBMCs provided the cDNA or gDNA that served as material.

Original processing methods: Amplified reference gene primers provided the basis for estimating nucleated cell counts. TCRdb keeps only in-frame clones here, not all; method: immunoSEQ multiplex PCR. V, J and clone size reflect that table, while D and trimming were determined from the DNA. This sample has 95,000 to 110,000 clones; approximately 80% occur once, and the top ten carry over 10%. This clone showed up just once. The source of this sequence is a human donor in a cohort sampled during active or convalescent COVID-19. The sample taken for sequencing was peripheral blood.

The CDR3 protein is CASSLQAGPYNEQFF. As DNA, the CDR3 is TGTGCCAGCAGCCTACAGGCGGGGCCCTACAATGAGCAGTTCTTC. The gene calls are TRBV7-3 and TRBJ2-1; maybe TRBD2 (6 bases). Germline V gene data show CDR1 as SGHTA and CDR2 as FQGTGA. With 5 bases removed from V and 2 bases from J, the gap between germline ends came to 13 bases. This CDR3 region has 15 residues. The full variable domain, with the rest looked up from reference TRBV7-3 and TRBJ2-1, is GAGVSQTPSNKVTEKGKYVELRCDPISGHTALYWYRQSLGQGPEFLIYFQGTGAADDSGLPNDRFFAVRPEGSVSTLKIQRTERGDSAVYLCASSLQAGPYNEQFFGPGTRLTVL.